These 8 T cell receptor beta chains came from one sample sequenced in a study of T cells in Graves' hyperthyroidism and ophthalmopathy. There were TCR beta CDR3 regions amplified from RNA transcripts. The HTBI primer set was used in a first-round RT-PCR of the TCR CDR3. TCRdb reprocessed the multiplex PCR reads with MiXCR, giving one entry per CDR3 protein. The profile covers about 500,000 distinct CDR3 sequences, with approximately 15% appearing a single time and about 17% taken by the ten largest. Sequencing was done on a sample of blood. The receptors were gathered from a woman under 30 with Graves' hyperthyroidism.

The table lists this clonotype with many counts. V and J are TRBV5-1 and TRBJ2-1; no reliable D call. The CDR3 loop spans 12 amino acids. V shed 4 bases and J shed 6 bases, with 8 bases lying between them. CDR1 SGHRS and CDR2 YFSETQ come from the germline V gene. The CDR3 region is CASSATPNEQFF. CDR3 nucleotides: TGCGCCAGCAGCGCTACTCCCAATGAGCAGTTCTTC.

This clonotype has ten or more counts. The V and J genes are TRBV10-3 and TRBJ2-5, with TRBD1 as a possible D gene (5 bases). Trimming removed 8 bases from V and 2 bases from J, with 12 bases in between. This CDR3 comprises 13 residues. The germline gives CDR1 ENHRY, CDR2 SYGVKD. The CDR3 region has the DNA TGTGCCATCGGGAAGGGGCTGCAAGAGACCCAGTACTTC. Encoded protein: CAIGKGLQETQYF.

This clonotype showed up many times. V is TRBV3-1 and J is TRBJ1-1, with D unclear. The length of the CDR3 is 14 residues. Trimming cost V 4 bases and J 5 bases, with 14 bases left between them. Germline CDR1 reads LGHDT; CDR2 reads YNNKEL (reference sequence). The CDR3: CASSPVTRVTEAFF. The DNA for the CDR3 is TGTGCCAGCAGCCCGGTAACTCGGGTGACTGAAGCTTTCTTT.

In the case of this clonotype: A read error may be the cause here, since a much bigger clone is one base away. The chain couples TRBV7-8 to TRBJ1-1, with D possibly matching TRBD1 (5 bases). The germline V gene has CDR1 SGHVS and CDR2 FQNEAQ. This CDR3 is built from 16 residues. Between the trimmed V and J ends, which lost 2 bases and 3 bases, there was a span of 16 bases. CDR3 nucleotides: TGTGCCAGCAGCTTAAGTCAGGGTTGGGAGGACACTGAAGCTTTCTTT. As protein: CASSLSQGWEDTEAFF.

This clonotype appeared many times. The CDR3 DNA sequence: TGTGCCTGGAGTCCGGGACTAGCGGGAGTGTACGAGCAGTACTTC. Its protein is CAWSPGLAGVYEQYF. The chain carries TRBV30 and TRBJ2-7; 14 nucleotides line up with TRBD2. V trimming: 2 bases; J trimming: 4 bases; junction bases outside the gene matches: 4. The CDR3 contains 15 residues. Germline V gene sequence: CDR1 GTSNPN, CDR2 SVGIG (reference sequence).

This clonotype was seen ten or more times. In DNA, the CDR3 is TGTGCCATCAGTGAGTCCACCTACCAAGACAGGCGGCATGGCTACACCTTC. It yields the protein CAISESTYQDRRHGYTF. This chain uses TRBV10-3 with TRBJ1-2, with D perhaps TRBD1 (6 bases). The CDR3 consists of 17 residues. V lost 0 bases and J lost 6, with 20 bases in between. Looked up from germline, CDR1 is ENHRY and CDR2 is SYGVKD.

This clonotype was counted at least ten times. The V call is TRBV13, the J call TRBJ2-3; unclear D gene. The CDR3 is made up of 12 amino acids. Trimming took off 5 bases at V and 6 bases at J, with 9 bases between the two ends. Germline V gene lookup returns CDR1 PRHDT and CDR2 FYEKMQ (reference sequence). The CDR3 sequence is CASSPPEDTQYF. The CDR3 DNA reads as TGTGCCAGCAGCCCTCCGGAGGATACGCAGTATTTT.

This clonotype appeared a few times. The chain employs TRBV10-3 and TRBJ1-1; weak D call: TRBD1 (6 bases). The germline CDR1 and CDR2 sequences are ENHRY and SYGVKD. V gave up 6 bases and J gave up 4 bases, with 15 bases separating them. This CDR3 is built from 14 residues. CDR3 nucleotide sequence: TGTGCCATCAGCCAACAGGGAGTTGGCACTGAAGCTTTCTTT. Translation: CAISQQGVGTEAFF.